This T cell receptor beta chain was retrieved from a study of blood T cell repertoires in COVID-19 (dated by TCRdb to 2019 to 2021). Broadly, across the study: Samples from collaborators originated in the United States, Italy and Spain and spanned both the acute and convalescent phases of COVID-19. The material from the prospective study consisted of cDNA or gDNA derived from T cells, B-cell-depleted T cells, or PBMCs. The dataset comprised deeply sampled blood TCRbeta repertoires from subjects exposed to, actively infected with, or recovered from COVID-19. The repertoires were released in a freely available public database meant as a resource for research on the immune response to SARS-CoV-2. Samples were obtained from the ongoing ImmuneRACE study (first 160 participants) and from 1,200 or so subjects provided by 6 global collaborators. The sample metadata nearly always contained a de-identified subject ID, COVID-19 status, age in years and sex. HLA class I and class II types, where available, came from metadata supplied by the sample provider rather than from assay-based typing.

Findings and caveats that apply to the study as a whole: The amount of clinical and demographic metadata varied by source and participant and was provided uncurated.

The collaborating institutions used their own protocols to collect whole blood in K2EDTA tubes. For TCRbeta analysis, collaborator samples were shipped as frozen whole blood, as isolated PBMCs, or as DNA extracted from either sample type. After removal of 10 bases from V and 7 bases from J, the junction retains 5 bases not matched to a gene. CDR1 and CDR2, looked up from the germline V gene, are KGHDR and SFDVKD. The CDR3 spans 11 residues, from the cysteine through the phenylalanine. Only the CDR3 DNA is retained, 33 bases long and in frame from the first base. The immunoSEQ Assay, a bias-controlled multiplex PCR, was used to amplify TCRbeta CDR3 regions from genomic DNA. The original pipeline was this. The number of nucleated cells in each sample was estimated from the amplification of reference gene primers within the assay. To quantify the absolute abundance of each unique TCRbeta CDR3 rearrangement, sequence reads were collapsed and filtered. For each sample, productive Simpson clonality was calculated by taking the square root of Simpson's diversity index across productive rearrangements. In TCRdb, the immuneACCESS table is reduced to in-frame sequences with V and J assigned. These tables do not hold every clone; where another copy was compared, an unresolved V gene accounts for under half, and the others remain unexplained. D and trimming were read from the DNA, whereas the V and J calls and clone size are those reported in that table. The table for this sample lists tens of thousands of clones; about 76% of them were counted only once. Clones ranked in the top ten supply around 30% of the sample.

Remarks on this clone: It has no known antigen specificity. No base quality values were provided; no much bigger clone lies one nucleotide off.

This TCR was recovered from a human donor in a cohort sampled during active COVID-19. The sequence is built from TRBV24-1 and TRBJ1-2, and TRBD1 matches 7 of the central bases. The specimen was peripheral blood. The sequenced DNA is TGTGCCACAGGGGACAGTTTTGGCTACACCTTC. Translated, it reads CATGDSFGYTF.